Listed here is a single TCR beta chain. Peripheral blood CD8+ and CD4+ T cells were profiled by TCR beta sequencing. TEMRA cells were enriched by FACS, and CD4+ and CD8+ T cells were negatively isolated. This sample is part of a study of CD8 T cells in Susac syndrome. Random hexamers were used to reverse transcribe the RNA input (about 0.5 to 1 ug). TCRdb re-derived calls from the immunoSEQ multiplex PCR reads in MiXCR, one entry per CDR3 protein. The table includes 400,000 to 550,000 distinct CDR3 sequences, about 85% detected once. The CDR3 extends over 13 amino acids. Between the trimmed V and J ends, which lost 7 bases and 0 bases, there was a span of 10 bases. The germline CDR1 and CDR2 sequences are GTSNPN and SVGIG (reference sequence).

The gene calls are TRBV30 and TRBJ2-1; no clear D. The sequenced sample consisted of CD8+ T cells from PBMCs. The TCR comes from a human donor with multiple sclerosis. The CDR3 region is CALKNPSYNEQFF. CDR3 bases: TGTGCCTTGAAGAACCCCTCCTACAATGAGCAGTTCTTC.